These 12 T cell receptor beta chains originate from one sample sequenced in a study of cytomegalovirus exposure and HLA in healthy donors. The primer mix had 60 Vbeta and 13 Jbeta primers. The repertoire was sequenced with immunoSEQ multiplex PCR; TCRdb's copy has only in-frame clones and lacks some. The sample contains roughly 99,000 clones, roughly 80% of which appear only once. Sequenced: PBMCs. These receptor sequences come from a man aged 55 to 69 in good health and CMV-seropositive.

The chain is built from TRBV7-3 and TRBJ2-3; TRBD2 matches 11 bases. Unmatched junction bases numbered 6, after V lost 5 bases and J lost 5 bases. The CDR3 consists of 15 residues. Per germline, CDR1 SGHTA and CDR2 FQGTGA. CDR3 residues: CASSPRLAGQDTQYF. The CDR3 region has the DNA TGTGCCAGCAGCCCACGACTAGCGGGGCAAGATACGCAGTATTTT.

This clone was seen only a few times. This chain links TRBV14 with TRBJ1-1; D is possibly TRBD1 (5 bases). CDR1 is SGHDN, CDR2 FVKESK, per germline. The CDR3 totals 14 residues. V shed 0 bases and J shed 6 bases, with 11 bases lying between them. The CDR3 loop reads CASSQDQGYAEAFF. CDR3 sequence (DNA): TGTGCCAGCAGCCAAGATCAGGGTTACGCTGAAGCTTTCTTT.

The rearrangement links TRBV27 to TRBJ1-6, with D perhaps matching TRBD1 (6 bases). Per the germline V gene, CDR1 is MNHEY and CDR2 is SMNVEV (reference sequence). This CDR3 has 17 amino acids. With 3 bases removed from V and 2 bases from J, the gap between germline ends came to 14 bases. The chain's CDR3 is CASSFEARDTYNSPLHF. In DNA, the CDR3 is TGTGCCAGCAGTTTCGAGGCCCGGGACACCTATAATTCACCCCTCCACTTT.

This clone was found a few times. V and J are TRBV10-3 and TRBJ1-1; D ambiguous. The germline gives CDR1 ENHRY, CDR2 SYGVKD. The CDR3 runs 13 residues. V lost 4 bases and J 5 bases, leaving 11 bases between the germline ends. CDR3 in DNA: TGTGCCATCAGTGGAGGGCAGTTAACTGAAGCTTTCTTT. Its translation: CAISGGQLTEAFF.

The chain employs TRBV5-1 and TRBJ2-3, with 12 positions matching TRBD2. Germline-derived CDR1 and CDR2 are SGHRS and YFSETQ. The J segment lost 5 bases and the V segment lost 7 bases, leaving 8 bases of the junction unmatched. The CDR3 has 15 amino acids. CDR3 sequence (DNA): TGCGCCAGCCGCGTGGCTAGCGGGGGGGGAGATACGCAGTATTTT. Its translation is CASRVASGGGDTQYF.

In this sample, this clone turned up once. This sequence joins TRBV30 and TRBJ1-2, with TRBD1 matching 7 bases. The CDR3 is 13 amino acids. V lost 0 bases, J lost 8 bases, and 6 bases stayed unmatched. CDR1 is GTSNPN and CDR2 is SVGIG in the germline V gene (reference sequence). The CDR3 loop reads CAWSVRQGGGYTF. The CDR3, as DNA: TGTGCCTGGAGTGTTCGACAGGGAGGCGGCTACACCTTC.

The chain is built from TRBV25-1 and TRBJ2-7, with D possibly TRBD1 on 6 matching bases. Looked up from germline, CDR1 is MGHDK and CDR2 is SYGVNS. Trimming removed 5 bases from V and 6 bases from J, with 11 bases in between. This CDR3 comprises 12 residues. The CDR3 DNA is TGTGCCAGCAGTTGGACAGCCACCGAGCAGTACTTC. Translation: CASSWTATEQYF.

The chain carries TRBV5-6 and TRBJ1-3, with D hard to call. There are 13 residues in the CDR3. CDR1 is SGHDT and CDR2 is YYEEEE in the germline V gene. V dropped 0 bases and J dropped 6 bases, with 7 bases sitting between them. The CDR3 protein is CASSLVAANTIYF. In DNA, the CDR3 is TGTGCCAGCAGCTTGGTGGCGGCAAACACCATATATTTT.

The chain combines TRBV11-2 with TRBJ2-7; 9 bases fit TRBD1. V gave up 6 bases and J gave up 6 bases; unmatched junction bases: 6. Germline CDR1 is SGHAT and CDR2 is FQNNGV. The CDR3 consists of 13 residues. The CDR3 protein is CASSSRQGVEQYF. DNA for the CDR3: TGTGCCAGCAGTTCTAGACAGGGGGTCGAGCAGTACTTC.

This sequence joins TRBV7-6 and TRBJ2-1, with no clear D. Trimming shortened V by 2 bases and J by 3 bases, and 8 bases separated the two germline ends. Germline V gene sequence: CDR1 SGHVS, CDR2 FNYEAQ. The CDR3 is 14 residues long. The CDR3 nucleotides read TGTGCCAGCAGCTTAACCCCAGGCTACAATGAGCAGTTCTTC. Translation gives CASSLTPGYNEQFF. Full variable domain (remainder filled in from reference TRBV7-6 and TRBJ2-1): GAGVSQSPRYKVTKRGQDVALRCDPISGHVSLYWYRQALGQGPEFLTYFNYEAQQDKSGLPNDRFSAERPEGSISTLTIQRTEQRDSAMYRCASSLTPGYNEQFFGPGTRLTVL.

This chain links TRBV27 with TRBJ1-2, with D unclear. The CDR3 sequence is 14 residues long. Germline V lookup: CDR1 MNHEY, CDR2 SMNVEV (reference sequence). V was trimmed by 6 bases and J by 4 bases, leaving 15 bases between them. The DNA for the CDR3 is TGTGCCAGCAGCCCGGGCCGTAGCGGCTATGGCTACACCTTC. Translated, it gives CASSPGRSGYGYTF.

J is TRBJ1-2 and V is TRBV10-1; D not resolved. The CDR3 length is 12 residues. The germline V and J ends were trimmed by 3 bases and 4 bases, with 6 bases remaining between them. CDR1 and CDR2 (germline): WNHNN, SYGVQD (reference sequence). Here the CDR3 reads CASSDLSYGYTF. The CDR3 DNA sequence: TGCGCCAGCAGTGATCTCAGCTATGGCTACACCTTC.